This T cell receptor beta chain came from a study of CD8 T cells in Susac syndrome. General study points: It was acknowledged in the study that its TCR sequencing and HLA analysis involved a relatively small number of individuals.

The germline V gene has CDR1 SEHNR and CDR2 FQNEAQ (reference sequence). V lost 3 bases and J lost 8, with 19 bases in between. This CDR3 has 15 residues. Comment on this clonotype: What it binds is unknown.

A quantity of about 0.5 to 1 ug RNA underwent reverse transcription using random hexamers. Amplification of the TCR beta CDR3 was carried out by immunoSEQ multiplex PCR, which spanned a total of 54 Vbeta and 13 Jbeta segments. TCRdb called the immunoSEQ multiplex PCR reads again in MiXCR, with one record for every CDR3 protein. Among 300,000 to 350,000 distinct CDR3 sequences, about 91% were seen once, and the ten largest hold more than 0.06%. Sequencing of TCR beta drew on CD8+ and CD4+ T cells from blood. TEMRA cells underwent FACS enrichment and CD8+ and CD4+ T cells underwent negative isolation.

The J gene is TRBJ1-1, the V gene TRBV7-9; D gene unclear. This receptor was taken from a human donor with multiple sclerosis. Material for sequencing was CD4+ T cells from PBMCs. CDR3 sequence: CASSFVPDPNVEAFF. The CDR3, as DNA: TGTGCCAGCAGCTTCGTTCCTGATCCTAACGTCGAAGCTTTCTTT. Looking up the rest from reference TRBV7-9 and TRBJ1-1 gives the full variable domain: DTGVSQNPRHKITKRGQNVTFRCDPISEHNRLYWYRQTLGQGPEFLTYFQNEAQLEKSRLLSDRFSAERPKGSFSTLEIQRTEQGDSAMYLCASSFVPDPNVEAFFGQGTRLTVV.